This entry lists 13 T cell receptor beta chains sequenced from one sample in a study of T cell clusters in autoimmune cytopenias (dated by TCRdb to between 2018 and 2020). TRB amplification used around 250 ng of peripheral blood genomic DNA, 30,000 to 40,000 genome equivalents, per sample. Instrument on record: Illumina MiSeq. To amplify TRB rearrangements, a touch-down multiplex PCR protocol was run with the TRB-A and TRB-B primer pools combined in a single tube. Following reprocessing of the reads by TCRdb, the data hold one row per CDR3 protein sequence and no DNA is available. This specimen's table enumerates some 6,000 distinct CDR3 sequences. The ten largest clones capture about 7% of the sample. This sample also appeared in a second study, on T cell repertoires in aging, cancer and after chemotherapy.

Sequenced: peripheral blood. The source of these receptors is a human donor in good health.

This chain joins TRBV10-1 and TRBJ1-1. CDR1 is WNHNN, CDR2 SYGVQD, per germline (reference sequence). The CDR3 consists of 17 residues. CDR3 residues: CASSGRRGGFMNTEAFF.

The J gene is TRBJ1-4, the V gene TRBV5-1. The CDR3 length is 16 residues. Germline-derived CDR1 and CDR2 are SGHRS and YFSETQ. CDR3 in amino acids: CASSLEGGRSGEKLFF.

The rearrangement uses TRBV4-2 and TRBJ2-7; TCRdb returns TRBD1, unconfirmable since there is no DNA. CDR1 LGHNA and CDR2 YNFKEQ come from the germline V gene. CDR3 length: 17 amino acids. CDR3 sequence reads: CASSLQRPGQIAYEQYF.

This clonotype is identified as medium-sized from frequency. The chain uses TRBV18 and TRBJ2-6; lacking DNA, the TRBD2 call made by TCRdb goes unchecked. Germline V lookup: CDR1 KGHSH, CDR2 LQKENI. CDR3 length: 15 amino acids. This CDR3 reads CASSLEGAGANVLTF.

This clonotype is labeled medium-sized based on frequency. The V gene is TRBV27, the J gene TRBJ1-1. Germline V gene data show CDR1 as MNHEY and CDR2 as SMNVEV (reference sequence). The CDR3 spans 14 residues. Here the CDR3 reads CASSLRPGNTEAFF.

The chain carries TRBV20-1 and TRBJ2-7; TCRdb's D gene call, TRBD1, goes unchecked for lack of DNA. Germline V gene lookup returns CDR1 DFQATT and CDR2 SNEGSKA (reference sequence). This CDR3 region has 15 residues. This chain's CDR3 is CSASPRGGGGYEQYF.

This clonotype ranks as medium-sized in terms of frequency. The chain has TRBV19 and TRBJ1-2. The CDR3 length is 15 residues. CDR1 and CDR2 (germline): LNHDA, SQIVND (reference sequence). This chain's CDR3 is CASSIGGGGRRGYTF.

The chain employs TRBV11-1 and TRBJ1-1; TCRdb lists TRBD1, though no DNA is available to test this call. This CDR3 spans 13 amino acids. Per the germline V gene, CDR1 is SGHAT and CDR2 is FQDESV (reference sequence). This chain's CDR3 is CASMRGANTEAFF.

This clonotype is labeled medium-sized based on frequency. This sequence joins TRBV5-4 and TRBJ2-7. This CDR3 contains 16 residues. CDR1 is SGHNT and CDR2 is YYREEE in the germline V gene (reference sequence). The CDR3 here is CASSTTGPNNSYEQYF.

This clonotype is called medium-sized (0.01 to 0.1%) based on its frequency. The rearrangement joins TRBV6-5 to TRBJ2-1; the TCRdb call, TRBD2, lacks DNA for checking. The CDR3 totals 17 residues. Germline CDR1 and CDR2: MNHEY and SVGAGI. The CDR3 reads CASSYIGLAGPNNEQFF.

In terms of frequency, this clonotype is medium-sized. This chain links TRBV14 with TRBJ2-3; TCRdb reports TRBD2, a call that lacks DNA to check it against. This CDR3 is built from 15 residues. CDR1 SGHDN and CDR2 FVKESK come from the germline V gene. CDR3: CASSPGLGSTDTQYF.

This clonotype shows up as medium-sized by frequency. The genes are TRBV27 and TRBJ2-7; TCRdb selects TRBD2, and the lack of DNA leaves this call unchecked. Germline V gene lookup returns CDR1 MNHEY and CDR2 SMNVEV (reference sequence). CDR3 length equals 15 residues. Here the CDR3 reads CASSLSGGAPYEQYF.

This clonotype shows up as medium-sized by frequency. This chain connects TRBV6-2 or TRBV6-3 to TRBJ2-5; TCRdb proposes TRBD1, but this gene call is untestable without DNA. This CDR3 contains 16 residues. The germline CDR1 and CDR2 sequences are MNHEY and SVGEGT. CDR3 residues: CASSYPSRGAQETQYF.